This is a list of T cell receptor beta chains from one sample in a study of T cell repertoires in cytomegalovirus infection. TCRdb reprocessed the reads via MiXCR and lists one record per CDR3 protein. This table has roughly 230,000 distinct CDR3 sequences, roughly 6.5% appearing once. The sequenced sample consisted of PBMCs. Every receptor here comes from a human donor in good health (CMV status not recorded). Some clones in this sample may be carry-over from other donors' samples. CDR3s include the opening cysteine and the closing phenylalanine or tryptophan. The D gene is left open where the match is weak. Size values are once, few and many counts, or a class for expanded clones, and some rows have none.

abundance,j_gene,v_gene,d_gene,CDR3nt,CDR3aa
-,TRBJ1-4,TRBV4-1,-,TGCGCCAGCAGCCAAGATTGGCCCGGTCCTAATGAAAAACTGTTTTTT,CASSQDWPGPNEKLFF
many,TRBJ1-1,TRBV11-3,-,TGTGCCAGCAGCCTCGTGGGGGGGGCTGAAGCTTTCTTT,CASSLVGGAEAFF
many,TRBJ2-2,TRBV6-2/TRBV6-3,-,TGTGCCAGCAGTTACTCTTTTGCCACCGGGGAGCTGTTTTTT,CASSYSFATGELFF
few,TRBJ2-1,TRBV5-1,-,TGCGCCAGCAGCTTGGGGGGGACTGACGACAATGAGCAGTTCTTC,CASSLGGTDDNEQFF
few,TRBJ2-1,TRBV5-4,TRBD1,TGTGCCAGCAGCCCCTCGGGGACAGAACGCAATGAGCAGTTCTTC,CASSPSGTERNEQFF
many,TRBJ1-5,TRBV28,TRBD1,TGTGCCAGCAGTCTGGACAGGCGACTGTCATCCGGCAATCAGCCCCAGCATTTT,CASSLDRRLSSGNQPQHF
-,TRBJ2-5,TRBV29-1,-,TGCAGCGTTACAGGGGAGGAGGAGACCCAGTACTTC,CSVTGEEETQYF
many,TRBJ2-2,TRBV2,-,TGTGCCAGCAAAGAGTTCCTGAACACCGGGGAGCTGTTTTTT,CASKEFLNTGELFF
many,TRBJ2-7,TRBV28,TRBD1,TGTGCCAGCACCGGACAGGGGGCTTACGAGCAGTACTTC,CASTGQGAYEQYF
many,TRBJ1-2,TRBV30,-,TGTGCCTGGAGTCGGAGGGAAAGTGATGGCTACACCTTC,CAWSRRESDGYTF
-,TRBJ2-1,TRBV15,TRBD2,TGTGCCACCAGCGTTGGCGGGGGGGGCCTTGCCGGTGAGCAGTTCTTC,CATSVGGGGLAGEQFF
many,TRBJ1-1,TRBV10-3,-,TGTGCCATCAAAGAGGGATCGGAGAACACTGAAGCTTTCTTT,CAIKEGSENTEAFF
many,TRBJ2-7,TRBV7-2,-,TGTGCCAGCAGACCAGGCGGGGCACCCTACGAGCAGTACTTC,CASRPGGAPYEQYF
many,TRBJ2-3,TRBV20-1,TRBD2,TGCAGTGCGACGACTAGCGGGGACCGCACAGATACGCAGTATTTT,CSATTSGDRTDTQYF
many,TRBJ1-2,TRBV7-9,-,TGTGCCAGCATCGAGGGGACCTATAACTATGGCTACACCTTC,CASIEGTYNYGYTF
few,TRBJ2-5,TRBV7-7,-,TGTGCCAGCAGCTTACGCCTTAACAGTCAAGAGACCCAGTACTTC,CASSLRLNSQETQYF
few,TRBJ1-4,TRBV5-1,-,TGCGCCAGCAGCTTGGCCCTGGTTGATGAAAAACTGTTTTTT,CASSLALVDEKLFF
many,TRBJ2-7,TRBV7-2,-,TGTGCCAGCAGCCTAGGCCTCGAGCAGTACTTC,CASSLGLEQYF
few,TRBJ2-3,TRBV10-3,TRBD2,TGTGCCATCAGTGACCCTAGCGGGGGGGCCTCTAGCACAGATACGCAGTATTTT,CAISDPSGGASSTDTQYF
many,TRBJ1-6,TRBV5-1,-,TGCGCCAGCAGCTTGGCATTTAGCTCCTATAATTCACCCCTCCACTTT,CASSLAFSSYNSPLHF
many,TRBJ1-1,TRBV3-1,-,TGTGCCAGCAGCCATAAGATGTCCGGACAGGAAGCTTTCTTT,CASSHKMSGQEAFF
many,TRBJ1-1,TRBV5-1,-,TGCGCCAGCAGCTTGCAGGCTCCGGCAAGCACTGAAGCTTTCTTT,CASSLQAPASTEAFF
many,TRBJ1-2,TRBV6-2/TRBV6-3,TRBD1,TGTGCCAGCAGGAGCCTCGACAGGGGGCCGAGTGGCTACACCTTC,CASRSLDRGPSGYTF
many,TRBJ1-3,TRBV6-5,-,TGTGCCAGCAGTTACTCGCCCGCGGACAGACGAAACACCATATATTTT,CASSYSPADRRNTIYF
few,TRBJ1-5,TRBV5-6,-,TGTGCCAGCAGCTCTCGGTTTTTGAATCAGCCCCAGCATTTT,CASSSRFLNQPQHF
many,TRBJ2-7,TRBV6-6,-,TGTGCCAGCAGGCCCGCGGGGAGTGTCCACGAGCAGTACTTC,CASRPAGSVHEQYF